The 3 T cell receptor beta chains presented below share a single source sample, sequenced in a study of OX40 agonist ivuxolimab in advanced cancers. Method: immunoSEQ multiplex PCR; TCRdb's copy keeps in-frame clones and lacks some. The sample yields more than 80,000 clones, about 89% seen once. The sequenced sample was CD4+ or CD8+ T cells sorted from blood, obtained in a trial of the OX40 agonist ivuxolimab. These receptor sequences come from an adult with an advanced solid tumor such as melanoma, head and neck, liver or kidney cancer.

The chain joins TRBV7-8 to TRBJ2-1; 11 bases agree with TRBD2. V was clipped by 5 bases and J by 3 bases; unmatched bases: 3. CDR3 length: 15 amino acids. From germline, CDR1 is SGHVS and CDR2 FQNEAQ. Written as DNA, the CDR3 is TGTGCCAGCAGCACGGGACTAGCGGTCTACAATGAGCAGTTCTTC. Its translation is CASSTGLAVYNEQFF.

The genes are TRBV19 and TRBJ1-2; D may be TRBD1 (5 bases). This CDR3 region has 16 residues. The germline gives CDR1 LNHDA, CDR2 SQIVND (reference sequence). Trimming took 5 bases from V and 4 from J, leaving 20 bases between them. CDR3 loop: CASSFRDSRILYGYTF. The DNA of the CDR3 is TGTGCCAGTAGTTTCCGGGACTCCCGAATCCTCTATGGCTACACCTTC.

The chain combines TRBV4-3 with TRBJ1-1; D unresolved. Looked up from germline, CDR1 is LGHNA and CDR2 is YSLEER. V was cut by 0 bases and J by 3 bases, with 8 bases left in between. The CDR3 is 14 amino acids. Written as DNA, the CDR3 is TGCGCCAGCAGCCAAGACCCTTGGGACACTGAAGCTTTCTTT. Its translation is CASSQDPWDTEAFF.